This TCR beta chain was sequenced in a study of cytomegalovirus exposure and HLA in healthy donors (dated 2017 in TCRdb). Some background on the complete study: An earlier analysis of approximately 640 of the donors reported more than 250 Gb of sequence data and more than 90 million unique TCR beta sequences from 150 million to 200 million T cells. An early release that covered about 600 HLA-typed donors contained 250 to 350 gigabases of sequencing data and approximately 85 million unique TCR sequences. Among the roughly 400 genotyped donors, around 81% belonged to the genetic ancestry cluster associated with self-reported Caucasian donors. The study aimed to test whether cataloging public T cell receptors could reveal signatures of past pathogen exposure. The study profiled the T cell repertoires of approximately 700 subjects by immunosequencing and related them to cytomegalovirus serostatus. Along with the roughly 710-subject first cohort, a separate validation cohort of some 130 different subjects was used. To predict cytomegalovirus infection status, the study combined high-throughput TCR immunosequencing, statistical association of individual TCRs with disease status, and machine learning. A later analysis re-analyzed previously published TCR beta repertoires from approximately 670 donors and added high-resolution HLA genotyping to study TCR occurrence patterns. The later analysis used no new phenotypic data to find candidate immune exposures, relying instead on TCR beta sequences and their occurrence across donors. In an earlier analysis of roughly 580 of the donors, high-throughput TCR beta sequencing was used to judge whether each TCR beta V gene segment behaved as functional or pseudogenic. Donor age, sex, ethnicity and CMV serostatus were compiled together with the repertoire data. A later genetic analysis used genome-wide SNP genotypes for about 60% of the roughly 700 donors, treating that subset as a discovery cohort. Every discovery cohort repertoire had been produced on one sequencing platform. Both class I and class II loci were covered by HLA typing, at four-digit resolution. The number of donors typed differed by locus, with roughly 629-640 for A, B, C, DRB1 and DQB1, around 520 for DQA1, 600 to 610 for DPA1, and about 450 for DPB1. Four to six DR-DQ haplotypes were handled as single units for association and clustering, since linkage in the cohort was strong. Among under 450 genotyped donors of the cohort, an average of about 240,000 unique TCR beta nucleotide sequences were sequenced per donor, about a sixth of them non-productive. On the study overall, not on this receptor specifically: Roughly 17 rarely observed V segments, including chromosome 9 orphons, were excluded from the earlier analysis of some 590 of the donors because counts were too low. A further reported finding was that TCR beta sequences accurately predicted the HLA-A and HLA-B alleles for most subjects in the first cohort. Most TCR sequences were observed very rarely across donors, whereas some public TCRs were present in many individuals. A few of the identified cytomegalovirus-associated TCR beta chains were confirmed in vitro to be specific for cytomegalovirus antigens. Because some donors lacked HLA typing at each locus, the association tests relied only on the typed subset. In a later analysis, HLA-associated TCR beta chains were found to be more clonally expanded and to have lower generation probabilities than equally common non-associated chains. The only immune exposure information available for the cohort was CMV serostatus. In a later analysis, most CMV-associated TCR beta chains were found to appear HLA-restricted, with HLA associations seemingly driven largely by CMV exposure. A later analysis reported that several top co-occurrence clusters appeared linked to parvovirus B19, influenza, CMV and Epstein-Barr virus. V-gene and J-gene trimming of TCR beta chains was associated with a missense DCLRE1C variant in a later genetic analysis, and the association was replicated in an independent cohort. It was suggested by the authors that the approach could potentially be generalized to other disease states and immunological phenotypes. The sequencing pipeline was judged likely to have produced a cluster of highly shared sequence variants as a technical artifact. A later genetic analysis reported fewer N-insertions in productive TCRs among donors in an Asian-associated ancestry cluster than the roughly 700-donor mean. The 87-base-pair reads could not distinguish some IMGT-functional V segments, including TRBV6-2 and TRBV6-3, so those segments were excluded. In both the original and validation cohorts, the classifier was reported to diagnose cytomegalovirus status with high specificity and sensitivity. Sequencing depth was assumed to be roughly uniform across donors in the presence/absence analyses, though that assumption may not hold. In a later analysis, the rate of TCR association differed among HLA loci, with DRB1 alleles having the most associated TCRs and HLA-C alleles having the fewest. At a false discovery rate of 0.05, a later analysis linked about 16,000 TCR beta sequences to specific HLA alleles. Linkage disequilibrium might explain the correlated functional status among segregating V segments, but an unknown experimental factor could not be excluded. In an earlier analysis of several hundred of the donors, most TCR beta V segments were observed in productive rearrangements about 90% or about 30% of the time, broadly matching IMGT annotations. This cohort had only TCR beta chains sequenced, and the lack of alpha or paired-chain data limited which features could be detected. In the study, 150 to 200 TCR beta chains were listed as associated with cytomegalovirus. When HLA alleles, especially DR and DQ, strongly co-occurred, TCR associations were difficult to assign to individual alleles.

A single count supports this clone. Its antigen is unknown. Base quality data are lacking; no much larger clone is found one base away. Libraries were prepared through the immunoSEQ multiplex PCR assay. The multiplex PCR relied on a mix of 60 forward primers for TCR Vbeta segments and 13 reverse primers for TCR Jbeta segments. A multiplex PCR assay on genomic DNA amplified the CDR3 region of rearranged TCR beta genes. On the Illumina HiSeq System, the amplified TCR beta libraries were sequenced as 87-base-pair reads. Turning to the authors' computational methods: A later analysis counted tens of millions of unique TCR beta chains across the 500 to 850 repertoires, and roughly 10 million of these chains were shared by at least two donors. Raw reads were error-corrected and collapsed into unique sequences by a nearest-neighbor algorithm in which closely related sequences were merged to remove PCR and sequencing errors. To assign V, D and J gene segments, CDR3 sequences were aligned to IMGT reference sequences. Each retained sequence needed at least a six-nucleotide match to both a V gene segment and a J gene segment. Rearrangements were called productive when the CDR3 lacked stop codons and stayed in frame with V and J; all others were non-productive. CDR3 was defined by IMGT convention, running from the second conserved V-encoded cysteine to the conserved J-encoded phenylalanine. In an earlier analysis of 500 to 650 of the donors, sequences lacking an unambiguous match to a single V gene segment were excluded. In an earlier analysis of about 590 of the donors, a V segment was called functional when productive rearrangements were above 56.7%, and segregating when the standard deviation between donors exceeded 5%. A statistical classification framework was built to diagnose cytomegalovirus status from the catalog of TCR beta chain sequences. V and J gene assignment, in a later analysis, came from comparing TCR nucleotide sequences with IMGT/GENE-DB human TR gene sequences. In a later analysis, CDR3 sequences and most-parsimonious VDJ recombination scenarios were assigned using the TCRdist pipeline. A later analysis defined each TCR beta chain by its CDR3 amino acid sequence plus V-gene family, and excluded reads lacking a unique V-gene family. To address suspected cross-contamination and a sequencing artifact, a later analysis removed a few hundred highly shared, low-generation-probability nucleotide sequences. In a later analysis, a clonal expansion index was calculated for each public chain from normalized within-repertoire ranks of inferred template counts. In a later analysis, generation probabilities were computed with a VDJ recombination model fitted to out-of-frame rearrangements, and the resulting probabilities were checked against IGoR. In a later analysis, TCR-TCR, TCR-HLA and TCR-CMV co-occurrence was scored with hypergeometric tests, and a repertoire-size bias correction was applied to TCR pairs. To estimate false discovery rates, a later analysis permuted the HLA or CMV assignments 20 times. In a later analysis, co-occurring TCRs were grouped using DBSCAN, with TCRdist sequence similarity added in when clustering inside HLA-allele-positive subsets. For co-occurrence clustering, repertoires with fewer than 30,000 or more than 120,000 public chains were excluded, along with five or six repertoires with anomalous nucleotide sharing. The table comes from immuneACCESS by way of TCRdb, which keeps in-frame sequences with V and J called. Part of the clones is missing from these tables; in studies checked, under half for an unresolved V gene and the rest for unknown reasons. V, J and clone size are those of that table, while D and trimming were read from the DNA. The sample table contains about 200,000 clones; only one count was recorded for about 84% of them. Roughly an eighth of the sample lies in the top ten.

CDR1 and CDR2 are read off the germline V gene as SGHNT and YENEEA. Measured from the cysteine to the phenylalanine, the CDR3 is 14 residues long. Only CDR3 DNA is held: 42 bases, read in frame from base 1. In total, just over 650 healthy bone marrow donors made up the cohort. Cohort members were all nominally healthy when sampled, although unrecorded immune exposures were likely present. The donor tested CMV seropositive, placing the donor among the 250 to 300 seropositive members of the cohort. A peripheral blood sample was collected from each donor, and TCR beta sequencing was performed on peripheral blood mononuclear cells. The Qiagen DNeasy Blood Extraction Kit was used to extract genomic DNA from the blood cell samples.

Sequenced material: PBMCs. Recombination linked TRBV11-3 to TRBJ2-5; TRBD2 aligns with 9 central bases. The better agreement between TRBJ2-7 and the DNA end casts doubt on the J call. This clonotype was obtained from a woman in her 30s in good health and CMV-seropositive. The DNA reads TGTGCCAGCAGCTTCGGAGCGGGAGGCTACGAGCAGTACTTC. This gives the protein CASSFGAGGYEQYF.